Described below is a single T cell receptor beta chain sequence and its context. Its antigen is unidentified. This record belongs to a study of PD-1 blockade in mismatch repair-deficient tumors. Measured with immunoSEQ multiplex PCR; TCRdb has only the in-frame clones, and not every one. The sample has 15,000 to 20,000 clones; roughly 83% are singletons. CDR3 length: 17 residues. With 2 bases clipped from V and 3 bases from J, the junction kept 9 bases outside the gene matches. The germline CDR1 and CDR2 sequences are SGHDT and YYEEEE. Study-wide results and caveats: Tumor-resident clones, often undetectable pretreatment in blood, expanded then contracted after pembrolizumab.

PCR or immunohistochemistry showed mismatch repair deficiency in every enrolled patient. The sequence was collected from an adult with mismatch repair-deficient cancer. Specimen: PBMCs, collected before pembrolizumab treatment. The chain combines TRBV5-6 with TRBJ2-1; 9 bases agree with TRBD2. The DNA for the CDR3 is TGTGCCAGCAGCTTACCTAGCGGGATGAGTCTCTACAATGAGCAGTTCTTC. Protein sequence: CASSLPSGMSLYNEQFF.